Presented here are 5 T cell receptor beta chains from one specimen sequenced in a study of technical replicates of blood from several donors. Some clones are missing from TCRdb's copy, which holds only in-frame ones; the method was immunoSEQ multiplex PCR. The table includes about 56,000 clones, roughly 95% detected once. The sample taken for sequencing was PBMCs. These TCRs come from a human donor in good health. Some clones in this sample may be carry-over from other donors' samples.

The chain is built from TRBV7-8 and TRBJ2-7; 7 bases are a match to TRBD2. V lost 4 bases and J lost 0; bases outside the gene matches: 6. CDR3 length equals 15 residues. CDR1 and CDR2 from the germline V gene are SGHVS and FQNEAQ. CDR3 sequence reads: CASSSLERGSYEQYF. CDR3 nucleotide sequence: TGTGCCAGCAGCTCCCTAGAGCGGGGCTCCTACGAGCAGTACTTC.

J is TRBJ1-3 and V is TRBV5-1; D is undetermined. From germline, CDR1 is SGHRS and CDR2 YFSETQ. The V end lost 0 bases, the J end lost 3 bases, and 7 bases lay between the germline ends. This CDR3 contains 14 residues. CDR3 region: CASSLASGGNTIYF. DNA for the CDR3: TGCGCCAGCAGCTTGGCTTCCGGTGGAAACACCATATATTTT.

The chain uses TRBV7-3 and TRBJ2-5; 7 nucleotides match TRBD2. There are 14 residues in the CDR3. Trimming took 3 bases from V and 5 from J; bases not matched to a gene: 6. Germline CDR1 and CDR2: SGHTA and FQGTGA. In nucleotides, the CDR3 is TGTGCCAGCAGCTTTGCAGGGAGGGGTGAGACCCAGTACTTC. It codes for CASSFAGRGETQYF.

The chain couples TRBV5-4 to TRBJ2-1, with 7 bases identical to TRBD1. The V gene end was trimmed by 5 bases and the J gene end by 6 bases; junction bases not matched to a gene: 14. Germline CDR1 SGHNT, CDR2 YYREEE (reference sequence). CDR3 length: 16 residues. CDR3 amino acids: CASSRSRDRSINEQFF. The CDR3 DNA reads TGTGCCAGCAGTCGTTCCCGGGACAGATCTATCAATGAGCAGTTCTTC.

This chain joins TRBV21-1 and TRBJ1-2; TRBD1, as called in the table, went unchecked against the DNA. TRBV21-1 is an annotated pseudogene. The length of the CDR3 is 12 residues. CDR3 DNA sequence: TGTGCCGGACCAAACAGGGGATTCTACTACACCTTC. Encoded protein: CAGPNRGFYYTF.